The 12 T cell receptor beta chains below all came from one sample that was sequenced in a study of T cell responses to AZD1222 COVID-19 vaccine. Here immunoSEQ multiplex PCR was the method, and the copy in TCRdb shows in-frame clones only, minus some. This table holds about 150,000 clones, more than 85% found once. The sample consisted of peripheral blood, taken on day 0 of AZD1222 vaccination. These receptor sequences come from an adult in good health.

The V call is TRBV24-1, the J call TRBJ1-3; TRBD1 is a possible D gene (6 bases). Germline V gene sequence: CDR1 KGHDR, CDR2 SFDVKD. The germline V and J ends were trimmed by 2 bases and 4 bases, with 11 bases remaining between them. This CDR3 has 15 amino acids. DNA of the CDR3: TGTGCCACCAGTGATTGGGACAAACTAGGAAACACCATATATTTT. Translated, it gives CATSDWDKLGNTIYF.

The chain's CDR3 is CAISEPTATNEKLFF. The CDR3, as DNA: TGTGCCATCAGTGAGCCGACAGCAACTAATGAAAAACTGTTTTTT. The rearrangement links TRBV10-3 to TRBJ1-4; D is perhaps TRBD1 (5 bases). V lost 2 bases to trimming and J lost 0 bases, with 7 bases between them. Germline V gene data show CDR1 as ENHRY and CDR2 as SYGVKD. This CDR3 comprises 15 residues.

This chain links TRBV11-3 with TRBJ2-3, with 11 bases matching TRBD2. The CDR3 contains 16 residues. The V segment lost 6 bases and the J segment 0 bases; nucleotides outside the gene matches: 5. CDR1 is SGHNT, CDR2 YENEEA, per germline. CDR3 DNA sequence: TGTGCCAGCAGTCCCGGGACTAGCGGTAGCACAGATACGCAGTATTTT. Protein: CASSPGTSGSTDTQYF.

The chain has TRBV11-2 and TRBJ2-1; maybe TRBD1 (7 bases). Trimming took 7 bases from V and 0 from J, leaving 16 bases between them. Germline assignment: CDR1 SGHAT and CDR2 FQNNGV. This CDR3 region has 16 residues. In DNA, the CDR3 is TGTGCCAGCACCTCACCAGGGGGGAGCTCCTACAATGAGCAGTTCTTC. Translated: CASTSPGGSSYNEQFF.

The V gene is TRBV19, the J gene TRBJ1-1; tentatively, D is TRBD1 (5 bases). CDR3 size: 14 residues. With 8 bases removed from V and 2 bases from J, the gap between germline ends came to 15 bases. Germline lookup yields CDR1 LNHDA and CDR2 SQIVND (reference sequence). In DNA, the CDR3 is TGTGCCAGTGCCATAAAAGGGGACAACACTGAAGCTTTCTTT. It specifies CASAIKGDNTEAFF.

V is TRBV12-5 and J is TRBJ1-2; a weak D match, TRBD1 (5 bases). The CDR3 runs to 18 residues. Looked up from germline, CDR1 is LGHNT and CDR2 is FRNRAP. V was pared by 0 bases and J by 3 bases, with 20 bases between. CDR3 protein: CASGLVPFRGQGDYGYTF. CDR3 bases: TGTGCTAGTGGTTTGGTCCCCTTTCGAGGGCAGGGTGACTATGGCTACACCTTC.

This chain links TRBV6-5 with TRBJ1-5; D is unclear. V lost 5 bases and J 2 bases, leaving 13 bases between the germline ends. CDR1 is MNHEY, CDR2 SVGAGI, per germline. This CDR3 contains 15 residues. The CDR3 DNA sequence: TGTGCCAGCAGTCTAGACTGGGGTGGCAATCAGCCCCAGCATTTT. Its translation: CASSLDWGGNQPQHF.

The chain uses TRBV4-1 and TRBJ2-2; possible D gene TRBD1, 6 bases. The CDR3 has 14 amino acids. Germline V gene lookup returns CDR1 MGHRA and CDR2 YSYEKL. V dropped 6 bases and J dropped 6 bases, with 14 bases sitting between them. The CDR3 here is CASRSAGGPGELFF. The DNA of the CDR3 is TGCGCCAGCAGAAGTGCTGGGGGCCCCGGGGAGCTGTTTTTT.

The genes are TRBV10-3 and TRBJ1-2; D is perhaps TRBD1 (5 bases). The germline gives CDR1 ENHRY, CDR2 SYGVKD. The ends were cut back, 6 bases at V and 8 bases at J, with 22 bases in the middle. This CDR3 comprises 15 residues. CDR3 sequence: CAISTTGTDLDGYTF. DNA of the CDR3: TGTGCCATCAGCACCACCGGGACGGACCTCGACGGCTACACCTTC.

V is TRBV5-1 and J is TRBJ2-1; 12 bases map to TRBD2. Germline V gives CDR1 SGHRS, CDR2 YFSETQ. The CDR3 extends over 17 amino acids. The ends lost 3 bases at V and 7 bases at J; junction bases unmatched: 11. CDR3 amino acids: CASSSDLAGGPGNEQFF. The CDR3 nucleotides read TGCGCCAGCAGCTCGGACCTAGCGGGAGGGCCGGGAAATGAGCAGTTCTTC. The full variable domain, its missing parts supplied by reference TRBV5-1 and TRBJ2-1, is KAGVTQTPRYLIKTRGQQVTLSCSPISGHRSVSWYQQTPGQGLQFLFEYFSETQRNKGNFPGRFSGRQFSNSRSEMNVSTLELGDSALYLCASSSDLAGGPGNEQFFGPGTRLTVL.

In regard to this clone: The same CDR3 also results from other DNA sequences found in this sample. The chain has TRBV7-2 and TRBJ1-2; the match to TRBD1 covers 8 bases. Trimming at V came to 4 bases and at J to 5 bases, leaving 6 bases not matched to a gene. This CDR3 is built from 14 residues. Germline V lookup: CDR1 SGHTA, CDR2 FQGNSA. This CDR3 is CASSSDRGPYGYTF. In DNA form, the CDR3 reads TGTGCCAGCAGCTCCGACAGGGGCCCTTATGGCTACACCTTC.

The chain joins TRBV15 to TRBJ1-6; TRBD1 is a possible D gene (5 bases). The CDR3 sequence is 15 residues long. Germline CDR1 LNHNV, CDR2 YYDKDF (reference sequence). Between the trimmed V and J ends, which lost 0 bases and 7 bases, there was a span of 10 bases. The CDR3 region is CATSREQAQNSPLHF. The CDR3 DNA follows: TGTGCCACCAGCAGAGAACAGGCCCAGAATTCACCCCTCCACTTT.